These T cell receptor beta chains were read from a single sample in a study of CD8 T cell repertoires and HIV-1 epitope variants. Antigens of these TCRs are unknown. Repertoires were generated with immunoSEQ multiplex PCR, while TCRdb's copy carries only in-frame clones and drops some. This sample carries about 5,400 clones, around two thirds of them seen once, and the ten largest clones take roughly 42%. Sample: cultured CD8+ T cells derived from PBMCs. These receptors were obtained from a male donor with HIV. CDR3s include the opening cysteine and the closing phenylalanine or tryptophan.

>TRBJ1-1|TRBV2
CASSDARTVNTEAFF
>TRBJ1-1|TRBV7-9
CASSFHGLGWTEAFF
>TRBJ2-7|TRBV27
CASSLSGTGPYEQYF
>TRBJ1-1|TRBV28
CASSSPRKQGNTEAFF
>TRBJ2-5|TRBV27
CASSVYGETQYF
>TRBJ2-5|TRBV29-1
CSVEVATGFGTQYF
>TRBJ2-1|TRBV28
CASSLEYNEQFF
>TRBJ2-7|TRBV28
CASSSSGPSGEQYF
>TRBJ2-1|TRBV28
CASSLSGQDEQFF
>TRBJ1-4|TRBV30
CAWSVGLGEKLFF
>TRBJ2-5|TRBV28
CASANPLAGDETQYF
>TRBJ2-1|TRBV28
CASSPTRGDEMSEQFF
>TRBJ2-4|TRBV2
CATQQGAGLVKNIQYF
>TRBJ2-1|TRBV7-7
CASSPQGGYNEQFF
>TRBJ2-1|TRBV6-6
CASSYGGSGRNEQFF
>TRBJ2-2|TRBV6-5
CASTKDATGELFF
>TRBJ1-2|TRBV9
CASSVQEGSSYGYTF
>TRBJ1-1|TRBV6-5
CASSMTGFLAGEAFF
>TRBJ1-2|TRBV28
CASSLSAGIGGYTF
>TRBJ1-6|TRBV6-6
CASSPDSSYNSPLHF
>TRBJ2-3|TRBV2
CASSEQQPEGLAGADTQYF
>TRBJ1-1|TRBV6-1
CASSLRNTEAFF
>TRBJ2-3|TRBV30
CAWTPRTGDTQYF
>TRBJ2-6|TRBV10-3
CAIRTGDRAGANVLTF
>TRBJ1-2|TRBV27
CASSPWRTGKDYGYTF
>TRBJ2-3|TRBV5-1
CASSPGGSRSTDTQYF
>TRBJ2-2|TRBV9
CASSETNRGPTGELFF
>TRBJ2-7|TRBV7-3
CASSHTGGSYEQYF
>TRBJ1-2|TRBV6-5
CASSYAPTGGEGYTF
>TRBJ1-1|TRBV9
CASSPGGLADTEAFF
>TRBJ1-3|TRBV7-2
CASSLDSRPSRNTIYF